These 11 T cell receptor beta chains were sequenced from one sample in a study of blood T cell repertoires in COVID-19. Method: immunoSEQ multiplex PCR; TCRdb's copy keeps in-frame clones and lacks some. This table holds some 190,000 clones, about 85% found once. What was sequenced was peripheral blood. The receptors were gathered from a human donor in a cohort sampled during active COVID-19.

The gene calls are TRBV7-2 and TRBJ2-4; TRBD2 might be the D (5 bases). CDR1 is SGHTA and CDR2 is FQGNSA in the germline V gene. V shed 2 bases and J shed 2 bases, with 13 bases lying between them. This CDR3 is 16 amino acids long. The CDR3, as DNA: TGTGCCAGCAGCTTATATCTAGCTTCGACCAAAAACATTCAGTACTTC. The encoded protein is CASSLYLASTKNIQYF.

The chain carries TRBV11-2 and TRBJ2-1; D remains ambiguous. Deletions cut 4 bases from V and 7 bases from J, with 8 bases between. The CDR3 is 12 amino acids. Germline-derived CDR1 and CDR2 are SGHAT and FQNNGV. The CDR3 nucleotides are TGTGCCAGCAGCTCCCTCTTTAATGAGCAGTTCTTC. Translation gives CASSSLFNEQFF. The variable domain in full, completed from reference TRBV11-2 and TRBJ2-1, reads EAGVAQSPRYKIIEKRQSVAFWCNPISGHATLYWYQQILGQGPKLLIQFQNNGVVDDSQLPKDRFSAERLKGVDSTLKIQPAKLEDSAVYLCASSSLFNEQFFGPGTRLTVL.

The chain employs TRBV7-9 and TRBJ1-5; D is ambiguous. Germline CDR1 reads SEHNR; CDR2 reads FQNEAQ (reference sequence). The CDR3 has 14 amino acids. Trimming took off 5 bases at V and 7 bases at J, with 15 bases between the two ends. In DNA, the CDR3 is TGTGCCAGCAGCCCCAGTGAAATCGTGCAGCCCCAGCATTTT. It yields the protein CASSPSEIVQPQHF.

The gene calls are TRBV21-1 and TRBJ1-1. TRBV21-1 counts as a pseudogene. This CDR3 comprises 15 residues. CDR3 sequence reads: CASSICEARAPEAFF. CDR3 nucleotide sequence: TGTGCCAGCAGCATATGTGAGGCGCGAGCCCCCGAAGCTTTCTTT.

V usage is TRBV28 and J usage is TRBJ1-4, with a weak D call TRBD1 (5 bases). V lost 3 bases to trimming and J lost 14 bases, with 16 bases between them. The V gene's germline CDR1 is MDHEN and CDR2 SYDVKM. The CDR3 loop spans 13 amino acids. The CDR3 region is CASSFGHGGALFF. The DNA for the CDR3 is TGTGCCAGCAGTTTCGGGCACGGGGGAGCCCTGTTTTTT.

The rearrangement joins TRBV3-1 (or the pseudogene TRBV3-2) to TRBJ2-2, with D possibly TRBD2 on 6 matching bases. The CDR3 sequence is 15 residues long. Germline values: CDR1 LGHDT, CDR2 YNNKEL (reference sequence). V lost 4 bases and J 0 bases, leaving 9 bases between the germline ends. Here the CDR3 reads CASSLRDSNTGELFF. In DNA, the CDR3 is TGTGCCAGCAGCCTAAGGGACTCGAACACCGGGGAGCTGTTTTTT.

The genes are TRBV7-9 and TRBJ1-3; tentative D call: TRBD1 (6 bases). The CDR3 consists of 17 residues. With 3 bases removed from V and 0 bases from J, the gap between germline ends came to 15 bases. The V gene's germline CDR1 is SEHNR and CDR2 FQNEAQ (reference sequence). CDR3 region: CASSFEDYRASGNTIYF. The CDR3 nucleotides read TGTGCCAGCAGCTTTGAGGATTACAGGGCCTCTGGAAACACCATATATTTT.

The chain links TRBV5-8 to TRBJ1-6; possible D gene TRBD1, 5 bases. Germline V gene lookup returns CDR1 SGHTS and CDR2 YDEGEE. The V end lost 1 base, the J end lost 7 bases, and 12 bases lay between the germline ends. This CDR3 has 15 residues. The CDR3 here is CASSLRGLRNSPLHF. The CDR3 bases are TGTGCCAGCAGCTTGAGGGGACTCAGAAATTCACCCCTCCACTTT.

The chain joins TRBV7-9 to TRBJ1-6, with 9 bases fitting TRBD1. With 5 bases clipped from V and 9 bases from J, the junction kept 8 bases outside the gene matches. Looked up from germline, CDR1 is SEHNR and CDR2 is FQNEAQ (reference sequence). CDR3 size: 15 residues. The CDR3 region is CASSPGTGLASPLHF. For the CDR3, the DNA is TGTGCCAGCAGCCCCGGGACAGGGTTGGCTTCACCCCTCCACTTT.

The V call is TRBV6-5, the J call TRBJ2-7; possibly TRBD2 for D (5 bases). The CDR3 sequence is 12 residues long. V gave up 6 bases and J gave up 0 bases, with 6 bases separating them. CDR1 and CDR2 (germline): MNHEY, SVGAGI. CDR3 loop: CASRRDSYEQYF. As DNA, the CDR3 is TGTGCCAGCAGACGGGACTCCTACGAGCAGTACTTC.

The chain joins TRBV18 to TRBJ2-1, with D possibly TRBD2 on 5 matching bases. V lost 8 bases and J lost 6, with 14 bases in between. The CDR3 covers 13 residues. Germline V gives CDR1 KGHSH, CDR2 LQKENI. This CDR3 is CASKTWRFNEQFF. Written as DNA, the CDR3 is TGTGCCAGCAAAACCTGGAGGTTCAATGAGCAGTTCTTC.